This is a list of T cell receptor beta chains from one sample in a study of T cells in Graves' hyperthyroidism and ophthalmopathy. TCRdb reprocessed the multiplex PCR reads with MiXCR, giving one entry per CDR3 protein. The sample carries 250,000 or so distinct CDR3 sequences, about 14% recorded once. What was sequenced was blood. The receptor set was obtained from a woman aged 35 to 49 with Graves' hyperthyroidism that later progressed to Graves' ophthalmopathy. CDR3s include the opening cysteine and the closing phenylalanine or tryptophan. A D gene is named only where the DNA matches it firmly. Size tells how often a clone was seen (once, few, many) or the class of an expanded clone, and some rows leave it out.

d_call j_call v_call clone_size cdr3_aa cdr3_nt
- TRBJ2-4 TRBV2 many CAGGLLAKNIQYF TGTGCCGGAGGGCTCCTAGCCAAAAACATTCAGTACTTC
TRBD1 TRBJ1-2 TRBV7-3 many CASSLTGGFLKYGYTF TGTGCCAGCAGCTTGACAGGGGGCTTTTTAAAGTATGGCTACACCTTC
- TRBJ1-5 TRBV3-1 many CASSQDTYTPPQHF TGTGCCAGCAGCCAAGACACATACACTCCCCCCCAGCATTTT
- TRBJ2-5 TRBV2 - CATIGSMNF TGTGCCACCATAGGGTCTATGAACTTC
- TRBJ2-1 TRBV7-9 - CASTDSKDEQFF TGTGCCAGCACCGACAGCAAAGATGAGCAGTTCTTC
TRBD1 TRBJ2-7 TRBV30 many CALNRDRVREQYF TGTGCCTTAAACCGGGACAGGGTTCGAGAGCAGTACTTC
- TRBJ2-2 TRBV11-3 many CASSLLSGELFF TGTGCCAGCAGTTTGTTATCCGGGGAGCTGTTTTTT
- TRBJ2-1 TRBV6-5 few CASSYGVLSPPSSYNEQFF TGTGCCAGCAGTTACGGGGTACTATCCCCCCCAAGCTCCTACAATGAGCAGTTCTTC
TRBD1 TRBJ2-1 TRBV7-6 - CASSFYPGTGYYNEQFF TGTGCCAGCAGCTTTTACCCCGGGACAGGGTACTACAATGAGCAGTTCTTC
- TRBJ2-4 TRBV11-2 many CASSWNRGQSKNIQYF TGTGCCAGCAGCTGGAACCGAGGCCAGTCCAAAAACATTCAGTACTTC
- TRBJ2-1 TRBV5-1 many CASSLVLARNEQFF TGCGCCAGCAGCTTGGTTCTAGCTAGGAATGAGCAGTTCTTC
TRBD2 TRBJ2-7 TRBV20-1 - CSASWGLAGNYEQYF TGCAGTGCTAGTTGGGGACTAGCGGGTAACTACGAGCAGTACTTC
- TRBJ2-1 TRBV5-6 few CASSSFRGAWFF TGTGCCAGCAGCTCCTTTCGGGGAGCCTGGTTCTTC
TRBD1 TRBJ1-1 TRBV2 - CASSAMDRGVNTEAFF TGTGCCAGCAGTGCAATGGACAGGGGGGTGAACACTGAAGCTTTCTTT
TRBD2 TRBJ2-5 TRBV20-1 many CSARGFFSGSIQETQYF TGCAGTGCTAGAGGCTTCTTCAGCGGGAGCATCCAAGAGACCCAGTACTTC
TRBD2 TRBJ2-1 TRBV9 few CASSVQVQAGVLSYNEQFF TGTGCCAGCAGCGTACAGGTTCAAGCGGGAGTTCTTTCATACAATGAGCAGTTCTTC
- TRBJ1-6 TRBV18 many CASSPRQVGDNSPLHF TGTGCCAGCTCACCAAGACAGGTCGGGGATAATTCACCCCTCCACTTT
- TRBJ1-6 TRBV28 many CASSLHTGPPLHF TGTGCCAGCAGTTTACACACAGGTCCACCCCTCCACTTT
TRBD1 TRBJ1-4 TRBV2 - CASNMGQGNEKLFF TGTGCCAGCAATATGGGACAGGGAAATGAAAAACTGTTTTTT
TRBD2 TRBJ2-3 TRBV5-6 - CASSFGLAAPADKYF TGTGCCAGCAGCTTTGGACTAGCGGCGCCCGCGGATAAGTATTTT
- TRBJ2-5 TRBV28 many CASSSPWETQYF TGTGCCAGCAGTAGTCCGTGGGAGACCCAGTACTTC
- TRBJ2-1 TRBV27 many CASSKQKNNEQFF TGTGCCAGCAGTAAACAGAAGAACAATGAGCAGTTCTTC
TRBD2 TRBJ2-7 TRBV10-3 many CATGGSSYEQYF TGTGCCACCGGCGGGAGTTCCTACGAGCAGTACTTC
- TRBJ1-6 TRBV27 - CARPWGSYNSPLHF TGTGCCAGGCCGTGGGGCTCCTATAATTCACCCCTCCACTTT
- TRBJ2-1 TRBV12-3/TRBV12-4 many CASSWRVGGNEQFF TGTGCCAGCAGTTGGCGGGTTGGAGGCAATGAGCAGTTCTTC
- TRBJ2-1 TRBV20-1 many CSARLHGNEQFF TGCAGTGCTAGGCTGCACGGCAATGAGCAGTTCTTC
TRBD1 TRBJ2-7 TRBV10-1 - CASASGTDSYEQYF TGCGCCAGCGCATCCGGGACAGATTCCTACGAGCAGTACTTC
- TRBJ1-6 TRBV6-5 many CASSYGESPLHF TGTGCCAGCAGTTACGGGGAATCACCCCTCCACTTT